This TCR beta chain was recorded in a study of T cell changes during pregnancy in multiple sclerosis. The CDR3 loop spans 15 amino acids. V dropped 1 base and J dropped 10; count of bases not matched to a gene: 10. Looked up from germline, CDR1 is SGHAT and CDR2 is FQNNGV. TCRdb keeps only in-frame clones here, not all; method: immunoSEQ multiplex PCR. Of approximately 100,000 clones in the sample, 91% are singletons; the top ten hold about 3.1%. This chain uses TRBV11-2 with TRBJ2-7, with 10 bases fitting TRBD2. This sequence originates from a female donor with multiple sclerosis, enrolled in a pregnancy study. This material consisted of peripheral blood, taken in the second trimester of pregnancy. CDR3 DNA sequence: TGTGCCAGCAGCTTAGGAACTAGCGGGACCTTTGGTCAGTACTTC. Its protein product is CASSLGTSGTFGQYF.